There are a few counts of the clone carrying this T cell receptor (beta chain). Its antigen is unknown. The source of the sample is a study of identical twins. MiXCR, run by TCRdb on the 5' RACE reads, gives a single entry per CDR3 protein. The sample records about 530,000 distinct CDR3 sequences, roughly 15% being singletons. Overall study findings and caveats: Among monozygotic twins, out-of-frame TCR alpha sharing exceeded what models predicted. The conclusions drew on cross-sectional statistical analysis instead of tracking the same donors. For out-of-frame beta sequences, excess twin sharing was weaker. The more abundant beta clonotypes in cord blood had fewer insertions, and memory repertoires did not show this.

The sample was also linked to a second study, of yellow fever vaccine responses in identical twins.

The sequenced material came from CD4+ T cells sorted from blood. The sequence was obtained from a woman aged 18-29 years in good health.

CDR3: CATSPRGTNTEAFF. Here the CDR3 DNA reads TGTGCCACCAGTCCAAGGGGTACGAACACTGAAGCTTTCTTT. The V gene is TRBV15, the J gene TRBJ1-1, with D possibly being TRBD1 (5 bases). Germline-derived CDR1 and CDR2 are LNHNV and YYDKDF (reference sequence). The CDR3 consists of 14 residues. Deletions cut 6 bases from V and 1 base from J, with 12 bases between.